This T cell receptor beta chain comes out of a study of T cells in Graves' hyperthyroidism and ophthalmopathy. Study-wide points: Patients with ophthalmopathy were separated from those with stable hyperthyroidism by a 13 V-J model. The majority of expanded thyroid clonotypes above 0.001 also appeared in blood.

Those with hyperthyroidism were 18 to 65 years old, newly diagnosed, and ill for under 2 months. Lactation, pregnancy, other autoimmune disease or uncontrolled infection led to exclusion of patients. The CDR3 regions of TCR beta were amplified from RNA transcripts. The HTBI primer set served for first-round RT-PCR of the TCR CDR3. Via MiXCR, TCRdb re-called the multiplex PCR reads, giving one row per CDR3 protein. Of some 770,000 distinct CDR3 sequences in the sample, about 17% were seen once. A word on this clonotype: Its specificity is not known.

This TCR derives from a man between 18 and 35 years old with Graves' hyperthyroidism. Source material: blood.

CDR3 sequence (DNA): TGTGCCAGCAGCCCGTGGACAGCAAGGGGATTACACACAGATACGCAGTATTTT. As protein: CASSPWTARGLHTDTQYF. The J gene is TRBJ2-3, the V gene TRBV14; a weak D match, TRBD1 (6 bases). The germline V and J ends were trimmed by 4 bases and 2 bases, with 22 bases remaining between them. In germline, CDR1 is SGHDN, CDR2 FVKESK. The CDR3 is 18 amino acids.